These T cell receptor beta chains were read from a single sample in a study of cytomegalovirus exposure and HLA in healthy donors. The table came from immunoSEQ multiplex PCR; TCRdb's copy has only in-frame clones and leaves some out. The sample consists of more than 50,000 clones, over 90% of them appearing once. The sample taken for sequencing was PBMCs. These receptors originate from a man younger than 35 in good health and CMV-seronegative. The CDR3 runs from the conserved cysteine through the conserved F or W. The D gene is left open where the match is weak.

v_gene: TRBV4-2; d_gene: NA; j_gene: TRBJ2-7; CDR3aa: CASSLRPSGVNHEQYF; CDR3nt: TGTGCCAGCAGCCTTAGGCCGTCGGGGGTTAACCACGAGCAGTACTTC
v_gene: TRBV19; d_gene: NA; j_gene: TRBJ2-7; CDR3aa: CASSISRVASEQYF; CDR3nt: TGTGCCAGTAGTATAAGCAGGGTAGCAAGCGAGCAGTACTTC
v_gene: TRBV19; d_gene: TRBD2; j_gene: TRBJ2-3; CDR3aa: CASTGGRRVDTQYF; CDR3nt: TGTGCCAGTACTGGCGGGAGAAGGGTAGATACGCAGTATTTT
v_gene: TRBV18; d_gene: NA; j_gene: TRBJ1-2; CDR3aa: CASSERMESAYGYTF; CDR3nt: TGTGCCAGCTCCGAGCGTATGGAATCTGCCTATGGCTACACCTTC
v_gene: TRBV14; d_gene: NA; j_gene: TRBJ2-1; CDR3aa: CASSLQTYNEQFF; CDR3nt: TGTGCCAGCAGCCTTCAGACCTACAATGAGCAGTTCTTC
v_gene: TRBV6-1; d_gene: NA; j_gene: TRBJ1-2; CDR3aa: CASRYSGALNGYTF; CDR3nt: TGTGCCAGCAGGTACAGCGGGGCGTTAAATGGCTACACCTTC
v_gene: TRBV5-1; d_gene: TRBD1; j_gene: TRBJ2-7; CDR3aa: CASSLGQGGYEQYF; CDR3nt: TGCGCCAGCAGCCTAGGACAGGGCGGATACGAGCAGTACTTC
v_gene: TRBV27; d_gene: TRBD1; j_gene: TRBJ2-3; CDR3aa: CASSLYGRGLTDTQYF; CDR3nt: TGTGCCAGCAGTTTATACGGCAGGGGGCTAACAGATACGCAGTATTTT
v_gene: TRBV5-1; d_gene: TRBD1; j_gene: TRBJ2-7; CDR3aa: CASSPGQGSYEQYF; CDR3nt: TGCGCCAGCAGCCCGGGACAGGGCTCCTACGAGCAGTACTTC
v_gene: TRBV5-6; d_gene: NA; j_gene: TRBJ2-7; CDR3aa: CASSRDINYEQYF; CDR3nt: TGTGCCAGCAGCCGGGACATTAACTACGAGCAGTACTTC
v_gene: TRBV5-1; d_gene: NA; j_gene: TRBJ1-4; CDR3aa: CASSSFTGVNEKLFF; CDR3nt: TGCGCCAGCAGCTCTTTCACGGGTGTTAATGAAAAACTGTTTTTT
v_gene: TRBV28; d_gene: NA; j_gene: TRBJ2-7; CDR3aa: CASRHTGEQYF; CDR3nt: TGTGCCAGCAGACATACGGGCGAGCAGTACTTC
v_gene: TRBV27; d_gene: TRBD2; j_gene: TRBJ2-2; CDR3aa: CASSSRGVDTGELFF; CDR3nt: TGTGCCAGCAGTTCCCGGGGGGTTGACACCGGGGAGCTGTTTTTT
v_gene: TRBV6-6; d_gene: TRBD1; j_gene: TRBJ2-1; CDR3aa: CASSTDRANEQFF; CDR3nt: TGTGCCAGCAGCACCGACAGGGCCAATGAGCAGTTCTTC
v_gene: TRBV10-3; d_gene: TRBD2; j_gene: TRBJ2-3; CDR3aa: CAISDLTSGSSTDTQYF; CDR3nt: TGTGCCATCAGTGATTTGACTAGCGGGTCTAGCACAGATACGCAGTATTTT
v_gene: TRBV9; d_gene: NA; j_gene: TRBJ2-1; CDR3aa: CASSVTTGISYNEQFF; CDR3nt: TGTGCCAGCAGCGTAACCACAGGGATCTCCTACAATGAGCAGTTCTTC
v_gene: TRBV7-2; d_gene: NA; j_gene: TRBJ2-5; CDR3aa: CASSLARDSPRETQYF; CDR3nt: TGTGCCAGCAGCTTAGCCCGGGACTCCCCAAGGGAGACCCAGTACTTC
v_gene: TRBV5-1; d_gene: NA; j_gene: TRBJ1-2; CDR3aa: CASSLEPNYGYTF; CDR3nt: TGCGCCAGCAGCTTGGAGCCTAACTATGGCTACACCTTC
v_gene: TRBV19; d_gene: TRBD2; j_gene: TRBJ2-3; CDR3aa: CASSPESPGLAALILTDTQYF; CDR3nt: TGTGCCAGTAGTCCCGAATCGCCGGGACTAGCGGCCCTCATTCTCACAGATACGCAGTATTTT
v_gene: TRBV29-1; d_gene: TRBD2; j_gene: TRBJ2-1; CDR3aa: CSGGLGSNEQFF; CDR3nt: TGCAGCGGGGGACTAGGATCGAATGAGCAGTTCTTC
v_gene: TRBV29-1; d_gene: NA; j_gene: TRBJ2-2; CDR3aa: CSVVGHLTGELFF; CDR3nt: TGCAGCGTGGTGGGACACCTCACCGGGGAGCTGTTTTTT
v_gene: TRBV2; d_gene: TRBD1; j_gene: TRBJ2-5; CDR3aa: CASSEGTGVRETQYF; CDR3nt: TGTGCCAGCAGTGAAGGGACAGGGGTAAGAGAGACCCAGTACTTC
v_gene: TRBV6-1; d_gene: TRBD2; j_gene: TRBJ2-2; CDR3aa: CAGGRAERGELFF; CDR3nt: TGTGCCGGCGGGAGGGCCGAAAGGGGGGAGCTGTTTTTT
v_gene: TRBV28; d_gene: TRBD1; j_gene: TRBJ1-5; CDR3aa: CASSFGRGRIQPQHF; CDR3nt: TGTGCCAGCAGTTTCGGCAGGGGGAGGATTCAGCCCCAGCATTTT
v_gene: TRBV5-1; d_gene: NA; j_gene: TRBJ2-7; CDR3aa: CASSLGPTYEQYF; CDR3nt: TGCGCCAGCAGCTTGGGTCCTACCTACGAGCAGTACTTC
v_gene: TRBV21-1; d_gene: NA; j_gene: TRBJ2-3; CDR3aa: CASSRRPRRSTDTQYF; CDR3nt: TGTGCCAGCAGCCGAAGACCGAGGAGGAGCACAGATACGCAGTATTTT
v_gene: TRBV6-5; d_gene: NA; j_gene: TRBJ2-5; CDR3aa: CASSSNQGSWETQYF; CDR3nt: TGTGCCAGCAGTTCGAATCAGGGCTCTTGGGAGACCCAGTACTTC
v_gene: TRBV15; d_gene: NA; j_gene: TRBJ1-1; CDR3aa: CATSRTLDTEAFF; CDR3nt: TGTGCCACCAGCAGGACATTGGACACTGAAGCTTTCTTT
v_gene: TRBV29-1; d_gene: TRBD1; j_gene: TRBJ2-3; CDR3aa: CSGRGGQGIFSGSTDTQYF; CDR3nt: TGCAGCGGTCGAGGAGGACAGGGAATTTTTTCCGGGAGCACAGATACGCAGTATTTT
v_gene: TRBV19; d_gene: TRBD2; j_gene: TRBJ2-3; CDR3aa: CASSLRTSGKDTQYF; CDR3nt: TGTGCCAGTAGTCTCCGGACTAGCGGGAAAGATACGCAGTATTTT
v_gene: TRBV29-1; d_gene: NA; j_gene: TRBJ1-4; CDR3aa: CSVKTYATNEKLFF; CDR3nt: TGCAGCGTTAAGACATATGCAACTAATGAAAAACTGTTTTTT
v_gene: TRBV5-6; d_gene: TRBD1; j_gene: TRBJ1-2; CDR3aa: CASSLAGQVLYGYTF; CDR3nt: TGTGCCAGCAGCTTGGCGGGACAGGTTCTCTATGGCTACACCTTC